A selection of T cell receptor beta chains follows, all from one sample in a study of OX40 agonist ivuxolimab in advanced cancers. TCRdb's table, derived via immunoSEQ multiplex PCR, lists solely in-frame clones and lacks some. This sample has about 100,000 clones, with 90% found just once. This sample comprised CD4+ or CD8+ T cells sorted from blood, obtained in a trial of the OX40 agonist ivuxolimab. Receptors originate from an adult with an advanced solid tumor such as melanoma, head and neck, liver or kidney cancer. Each CDR3 is given with its conserved first and last residue. A D gene is named only where the DNA matches it firmly. Expanded clones are given a class, and other clones once, few, many or no size at all.

TGTGCCAGCAGCTTAGCAGGGGGAGGTGAAAAACTGTTTTTT | CASSLAGGGEKLFF | - | TRBV7-2 | - | TRBJ1-4
TGCGCCAGCAGCTTGGTTTTCGGGGTGGACTACGAGCAGTACTTC | CASSLVFGVDYEQYF | few | TRBV5-1 | - | TRBJ2-7
TGTGCCAGCAGTTCCTTTAGGGGATCTGAAGCTTTCTTT | CASSSFRGSEAFF | once | TRBV6-5 | - | TRBJ1-1
TGTGCCAGCAGCCTACAACGGGGGAGCTCCTACGAGCAGTACTTC | CASSLQRGSSYEQYF | - | TRBV7-6 | - | TRBJ2-7
TGTGCCAGCAGTACAAACATCAACCAGTACTTC | CASSTNINQYF | - | TRBV28 | - | TRBJ2-7
TGTGCCAGCTCACCCGGGACAGATCAGCCCCAGCATTTT | CASSPGTDQPQHF | - | TRBV18 | TRBD1 | TRBJ1-5
TGTGCCAGCAGCTTGGCCGGGGGGCCGAACACTGAAGCTTTCTTT | CASSLAGGPNTEAFF | - | TRBV5-5 | - | TRBJ1-1
TGTGCCAGCAGCTTAGTGACAGCCAGATCACCCCTCCACTTT | CASSLVTARSPLHF | - | TRBV7-2 | - | TRBJ1-6
TGTGCCAGCAGCCAAGACCCTAGCGGGAGGGATGGATCCTACAATGAGCAGTTCTTC | CASSQDPSGRDGSYNEQFF | - | TRBV4-2 | TRBD2 | TRBJ2-1
TGTGCCAGCAGCTATCCCTCCGAGCAGTACTTC | CASSYPSEQYF | - | TRBV28 | - | TRBJ2-7
TGTGCCAGCAGCCCCCGGCACGAGGGAGCACTAAGCACAGATACGCAGTATTTT | CASSPRHEGALSTDTQYF | - | TRBV9 | - | TRBJ2-3
TGTGCCAGCAGGCGGGGACAGGGGGCGACTGAAGCTTTCTTT | CASRRGQGATEAFF | - | TRBV2 | TRBD1 | TRBJ1-1
TGTGCCAGCAGCTTAAACAGGGGGTCACTCGAGCAGTACTTC | CASSLNRGSLEQYF | once | TRBV7-2 | TRBD1 | TRBJ2-7
TGTGCCAGCAGCTTGTTGACAGGGGGCCAACAGCCCCAGCATTTT | CASSLLTGGQQPQHF | - | TRBV7-8 | TRBD1 | TRBJ1-5
TGTGCCAGCAGCCAAGAACCAGCGGGAGTTAGCACAGATACGCAGTATTTT | CASSQEPAGVSTDTQYF | - | TRBV4-2 | TRBD2 | TRBJ2-3
TGTGCCAGCAGCGCCTCCGGTGGAGGCTTAAGAGAGGAGCAGTTCTTC | CASSASGGGLREEQFF | - | TRBV11-2 | - | TRBJ2-1
TGTGCCAGCAGCCCAGGAGAACTAGCGGGAGTTGAGACCCAGTACTTC | CASSPGELAGVETQYF | - | TRBV7-6 | TRBD2 | TRBJ2-5
TGTGCCAGCTCACCATCCCAGGGTAGCTATGGCTACACCTTC | CASSPSQGSYGYTF | - | TRBV18 | - | TRBJ1-2
TGTGCCAGCAGTTTAAGGGGTGGGAGCATATCTGAAGCTTTCTTT | CASSLRGGSISEAFF | - | TRBV6-5 | - | TRBJ1-1
TGTGCCAGCAGTCCAGTAGGGGGGAACACTGAAGCTTTCTTT | CASSPVGGNTEAFF | - | TRBV28 | - | TRBJ1-1
TGTGCCAGCAGCCCACCAGGGTCCCCCAATCAGCCCCAGCATTTT | CASSPPGSPNQPQHF | - | TRBV7-2 | - | TRBJ1-5
TGTGCCAGCAGCCAAGACGCAGGGGGCGAAAATACGCAGTATTTT | CASSQDAGGENTQYF | - | TRBV4-2 | TRBD1 | TRBJ2-3